A single sample gave rise to the 27 T cell receptor beta chains below, sequenced in a study of T cells in Graves' hyperthyroidism and ophthalmopathy. Amplification yielded TCR beta CDR3 regions, with RNA transcripts as the source. Primed by the HTBI set, a first-round RT-PCR was run on the TCR CDR3. TCRdb called the multiplex PCR reads again in MiXCR, with one record for every CDR3 protein. This repertoire shows 400,000 to 500,000 distinct CDR3 sequences, 14% to 15% found once; its top ten account for about 13%. Sequenced: blood. These receptors were collected from a man between 18 and 35 years old with Graves' ophthalmopathy.

This CDR3 is CATSDLAQSGARSYNEQFF. CDR3 DNA: TGTGCCACCAGTGATTTGGCCCAATCAGGGGCAAGGTCCTACAATGAGCAGTTCTTC. The chain combines TRBV24-1 with TRBJ2-1, with D perhaps TRBD1 (6 bases). Trimming stripped 0 bases from V and 1 base from J, with 18 bases between. The germline gives CDR1 KGHDR, CDR2 SFDVKD. The CDR3 has 19 amino acids.

Only a few counts were recorded for this clonotype. The chain uses TRBV6-5 and TRBJ1-4; D might be TRBD1 (6 bases). This CDR3 has 14 amino acids. CDR1 is MNHEY, CDR2 SVGAGI, per germline. V gave up 2 bases and J gave up 7 bases, with 11 bases separating them. CDR3 residues: CASSYNRAAEKLFF. The CDR3 nucleotides read TGTGCCAGCAGTTACAACAGGGCAGCTGAAAAACTGTTTTTT.

This clonotype was counted ten times or more. The rearrangement uses TRBV6-1 and TRBJ1-1; D possibly corresponds to TRBD1 (5 bases). CDR1 MNHNS and CDR2 SASEGT come from the germline V gene. The ends were cut back, 8 bases at V and 5 bases at J, with 21 bases in the middle. The CDR3 loop spans 15 amino acids. Here the CDR3 reads CASGPTAVEHTEAFF. The CDR3 DNA reads TGTGCCAGCGGACCGACAGCTGTGGAGCATACTGAAGCTTTCTTT.

About this clonotype: A read error is possible here, since a much larger clone lies one base away. This chain connects TRBV12-3 or TRBV12-4 to TRBJ2-4; a weak D match, TRBD1 (6 bases). The length of the CDR3 is 15 residues. In DNA form, the CDR3 reads TGTGCCAGTGCTCCGGGACACGCGATAGGGAACATTCGGTACTTC. The encoded protein is CASAPGHAIGNIRYF.

At least ten counts were recorded for this clonotype. This chain joins TRBV6-2 or TRBV6-3 and TRBJ2-7, with 13 bases aligning to TRBD2. Losses at the gene ends were 5 bases for V and 3 bases for J; bases not matched to a gene: 7. Germline V gene data show CDR1 as MNHEY and CDR2 as SVGEGT. This CDR3 comprises 16 residues. CDR3 coding DNA: TGTGCCAGCAGTCCAACGACTAGCGGGAGGCTCTACGAGCAGTACTTC. Residues: CASSPTTSGRLYEQYF.

This clonotype occurred a few times. One base away lies a much larger clone, so this may be a sequencing read error. The V call is TRBV20-1, the J call TRBJ1-1, with unresolved D. Germline CDR1 DFQATT, CDR2 SNEGSKA (reference sequence). The CDR3 loop spans 14 amino acids. In nucleotides, the CDR3 is TGCAGTGCTAGAGAAACCGGGGTGGGCACTAAAGCTTTCTTT. It yields the protein CSARETGVGTKAFF.

This clonotype was detected a few times. The V and J genes are TRBV14 and TRBJ2-3; 7 bases are a match to TRBD1. J gave up 4 bases and V 0 bases, and 13 bases lay outside the gene matches. CDR3 length: 18 amino acids. In germline, CDR1 is SGHDN, CDR2 FVKESK. This chain's CDR3 is CASSQDRFRTGVADTQYF. The CDR3 nucleotides read TGTGCCAGCAGCCAAGATCGGTTCAGAACAGGGGTGGCAGATACGCAGTATTTT.

The chain uses TRBV6-1 and TRBJ2-1, with 10 bases matching TRBD2. The germline gives CDR1 MNHNS, CDR2 SASEGT. This CDR3 has 15 residues. Germline trimming cut 7 bases from V and 1 base from J; bases unmatched to any gene: 4. The CDR3 bases are TGTGCCAGCACCAGCGGGGGGGCTTCCTACAATGAGCAGTTCTTC. Residues: CASTSGGASYNEQFF.

This clonotype showed up just a few times. The rearrangement uses TRBV6-1 and TRBJ2-7; 8 bases are shared with TRBD2. Germline V gives CDR1 MNHNS, CDR2 SASEGT. The junction had 13 bases not matched to a gene; V was cut back by 6 bases and J by 0 bases. The CDR3 sequence is 17 residues long. The CDR3, as DNA: TGTGCCAGCAGCCACCTACCCGGGGGGGCTCACTCCTACGAGCAGTACTTC. It specifies CASSHLPGGAHSYEQYF.

The sample holds many counts of this clonotype. The rearrangement links TRBV5-1 to TRBJ2-2; D may be TRBD1 (6 bases). The CDR3 covers 14 residues. CDR1 is SGHRS and CDR2 is YFSETQ in the germline V gene. V lost 5 bases and J 8 bases, leaving 16 bases between the germline ends. The CDR3: CASRETGEGGELFF. The CDR3 DNA is TGCGCCAGCAGGGAGACAGGCGAGGGAGGGGAGCTGTTTTTT.

This clonotype was counted many times. The J gene is TRBJ1-5, the V gene TRBV24-1; D remains ambiguous. This CDR3 spans 15 amino acids. V lost 5 bases to trimming and J lost 4 bases, with 14 bases between them. Germline V gene sequence: CDR1 KGHDR, CDR2 SFDVKD. This CDR3 reads CATSASGGRNQPQHF. CDR3 in DNA: TGTGCCACCAGTGCTTCGGGAGGGCGAAATCAGCCCCAGCATTTT.

This clonotype was counted at least ten times. The chain carries TRBV2 and TRBJ2-2, with no clear D. This CDR3 has 15 amino acids. V gave up 4 bases and J gave up 0 bases, with 9 bases separating them. Germline CDR1 is SNHLY and CDR2 is FYNNEI. The CDR3 protein is CASSGSSTNTGELFF. The CDR3 nucleotides are TGTGCCAGCAGTGGATCTAGTACGAACACCGGGGAGCTGTTTTTT. The variable domain in full, completed from reference TRBV2 and TRBJ2-2, reads EPEVTQTPSHQVTQMGQEVILRCVPISNHLYFYWYRQILGQKVEFLVSFYNNEISEKSEIFDDQFSVERPDGSNFTLKIRSTKLEDSAMYFCASSGSSTNTGELFFGEGSRLTVL.

To note about this clonotype: A much larger clone sits a single nucleotide away, making a read error possible. The chain has TRBV12-3 or TRBV12-4 and TRBJ2-2; possible D gene TRBD2, 5 bases. This CDR3 region has 13 residues. Here the CDR3 reads CARTLGAPGVLFF. CDR3 sequence (DNA): TGTGCCAGGACCCTTGGTGCCCCCGGGGTGCTGTTTTTT.

The V and J genes are TRBV18 and TRBJ1-4; D remains ambiguous. V lost 3 bases to trimming and J lost 8 bases, with 7 bases between them. The CDR3 runs 12 residues. Germline values: CDR1 KGHSH, CDR2 LQKENI. CDR3 nucleotide sequence: TGTGCCAGCTCACCTTCGTGGGAAAAACTGTTTTTT. The encoded protein is CASSPSWEKLFF. Together with reference TRBV18 and TRBJ1-4, the CDR3 gives the full variable domain: NAGVMQNPRHLVRRRGQEARLRCSPMKGHSHVYWYRQLPEEGLKFMVYLQKENIIDESGMPKERFSAEFPKEGPSILRIQQVVRGDSAAYFCASSPSWEKLFFGSGTQLSVL.

Ten or more counts support this clonotype. The V gene is TRBV3-1, the J gene TRBJ2-7, with D unclear. Germline V gene lookup returns CDR1 LGHDT and CDR2 YNNKEL (reference sequence). There are 12 residues in the CDR3. The germline V and J ends were trimmed by 5 bases and 7 bases, with 12 bases remaining between them. In DNA form, the CDR3 reads TGTGCCAGCAGCGGACCCCCACTTGAGCAGTACTTC. The encoded protein is CASSGPPLEQYF.

The J gene is TRBJ2-1, the V gene TRBV20-1, with a tentative D call TRBD2 (6 bases). This CDR3 region has 14 residues. Germline CDR1 DFQATT, CDR2 SNEGSKA (reference sequence). V was clipped by 3 bases and J by 6 bases, with 15 bases between them. CDR3 DNA: TGCAGTGCTAGGTACGGGACTGCACTCAATGAGCAGTTCTTC. Its protein is CSARYGTALNEQFF.

This clonotype was counted many times. The chain is built from TRBV10-3 and TRBJ2-7; 12 nucleotides agree with TRBD1. Germline V gives CDR1 ENHRY, CDR2 SYGVKD. This CDR3 has 16 amino acids. V was pared by 0 bases and J by 4 bases, with 4 bases of the junction left unmatched. The CDR3 here is CAISESKGQGAYEQYF. In DNA form, the CDR3 reads TGTGCCATCAGTGAGTCCAAGGGACAGGGGGCTTACGAGCAGTACTTC.

The chain has TRBV4-2 and TRBJ2-1, with D perhaps given as TRBD1 or TRBD2 (5 bases each). Looked up from germline, CDR1 is LGHNA and CDR2 is YNFKEQ. The V end was cut by 3 bases, the J end by 4 bases, with 10 bases between. This CDR3 comprises 14 residues. CDR3 amino acids: CASSQGVEYNEQFF. Here the CDR3 DNA reads TGTGCCAGCAGCCAGGGGGTGGAGTACAATGAGCAGTTCTTC.

In this sample, this clonotype turned up a few times. The rearrangement uses TRBV3-1 and TRBJ1-2, with D hard to call. CDR3 length: 15 amino acids. The germline gives CDR1 LGHDT, CDR2 YNNKEL (reference sequence). With 4 bases removed from V and 7 bases from J, the gap between germline ends came to 19 bases. The CDR3 loop is CASSLMASEAFGYTF. The DNA for the CDR3 is TGTGCCAGCAGCCTGATGGCTTCGGAAGCTTTTGGCTACACCTTC.

The gene calls are TRBV12-3 or TRBV12-4 and TRBJ1-5; no reliable D call. The CDR3 totals 14 residues. Trimming pared 3 bases from V and 6 bases from J, leaving 12 bases between. CDR3 nucleotides: TGTGCCAGCAGTTTTTCCGGGTTTGGTCAGCCCCAGCATTTT. This encodes CASSFSGFGQPQHF.

This clonotype has a handful of counts. V is TRBV30 and J is TRBJ2-1, with 10 bases that match TRBD1. The CDR3 runs to 15 residues. The germline V gene has CDR1 GTSNPN and CDR2 SVGIG (reference sequence). V trimming: 4 bases; J trimming: 6 bases; junction bases outside the gene matches: 9. CDR3 sequence: CAWNKRGQGLNEQFF. The CDR3, as DNA: TGTGCCTGGAATAAGAGGGGACAGGGGCTCAATGAGCAGTTCTTC. Complete variable domain (other parts from reference TRBV30 and TRBJ2-1): SQTIHQWPATLVQPVGSPLSLECTVEGTSNPNLYWYRQAAGRGLQLLFYSVGIGQISSEVPQNLSASRPQDRQFILSSKKLLLSDSGFYLCAWNKRGQGLNEQFFGPGTRLTVL.

The chain links TRBV14 to TRBJ1-2; TRBD1 agrees at 9 bases. V trimming: 3 bases; J trimming: 8 bases; junction bases outside the gene matches: 13. Germline V gives CDR1 SGHDN, CDR2 FVKESK. The CDR3 has 16 residues. The CDR3 region is CASSHTPSGTGSGYTF. The DNA for the CDR3 is TGTGCCAGCAGCCACACTCCATCCGGGACAGGGAGCGGCTACACCTTC.

This clonotype was seen a few times. The V and J genes are TRBV20-1 and TRBJ1-1; D gene ambiguous. Germline V lookup: CDR1 DFQATT, CDR2 SNEGSKA (reference sequence). Trimming removed 3 bases from V and 0 bases from J, with 14 bases in between. CDR3 length: 15 residues. CDR3 sequence (DNA): TGCAGTGCTAGGAAGATGGTTTTTATGAACACTGAAGCTTTCTTT. Translation gives CSARKMVFMNTEAFF.

This clonotype was counted many times. The CDR3 here is CASSLEVLLGASDTQYF. For the CDR3, the DNA is TGTGCCAGCAGTTTAGAAGTACTGCTGGGGGCCTCAGATACGCAGTATTTT. The chain uses TRBV12-3 or TRBV12-4 and TRBJ2-3; possibly TRBD1 for D (6 bases). V lost 1 base, J lost 4 bases, and 18 bases lay in between. The CDR3 length is 17 residues.

This clonotype occurred a few times. The chain is built from TRBV3-1 and TRBJ2-7, with D unresolved. The CDR3 has 14 amino acids. V lost 1 base to trimming and J lost 2 bases, with 9 bases between them. Germline loops: CDR1 LGHDT, CDR2 YNNKEL (reference sequence). This CDR3 reads CASSQGRSPYEQYF. The CDR3 DNA reads as TGTGCCAGCAGCCAAGGGCGGAGCCCCTACGAGCAGTACTTC.

This clonotype occurred many times. V is TRBV15 and J is TRBJ2-3, with 10 positions matching TRBD2. V lost 4 bases, J lost 0 bases, and 10 bases stayed unmatched. Germline-derived CDR1 and CDR2 are LNHNV and YYDKDF (reference sequence). This CDR3 has 18 residues. The CDR3 nucleotides read TGTGCCACCAGCAAATCTAGCGGGAGCCCTATTAGCACAGATACGCAGTATTTT. Encoded protein: CATSKSSGSPISTDTQYF.

The gene calls are TRBV5-8 and TRBJ2-7; 11 nucleotides match TRBD2. With V trimmed by 7 bases and J by 7 bases, 7 bases remained unmatched. The germline V gene encodes CDR1 SGHTS and CDR2 YDEGEE. This CDR3 spans 13 amino acids. The CDR3 DNA follows: TGTGCCAGCTGCCTAGCGGGAGGAGAAGAGCAGTACTTC. Amino acids: CASCLAGGEEQYF. The full variable domain, its missing parts supplied by reference TRBV5-8 and TRBJ2-7, is EAGVTQSPTHLIKTRGQQATLRCSPISGHTSVYWYQQALGLGLQFLLWYDEGEERNRGNFPPRFSGRQFPNYSSELNVNALELEDSALYLCASCLAGGEEQYFGPGTRLTVT.